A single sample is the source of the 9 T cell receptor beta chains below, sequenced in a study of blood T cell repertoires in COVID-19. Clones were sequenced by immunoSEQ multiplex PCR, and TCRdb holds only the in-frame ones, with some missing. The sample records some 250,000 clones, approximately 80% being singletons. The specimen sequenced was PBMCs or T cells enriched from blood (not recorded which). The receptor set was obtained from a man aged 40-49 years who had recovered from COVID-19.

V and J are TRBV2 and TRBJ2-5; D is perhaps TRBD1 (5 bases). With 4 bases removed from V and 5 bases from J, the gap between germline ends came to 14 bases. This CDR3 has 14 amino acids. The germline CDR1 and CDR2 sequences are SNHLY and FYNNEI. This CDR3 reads CASSGVGSGETQYF. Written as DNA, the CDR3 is TGTGCCAGCAGTGGTGTAGGGTCAGGGGAGACCCAGTACTTC.

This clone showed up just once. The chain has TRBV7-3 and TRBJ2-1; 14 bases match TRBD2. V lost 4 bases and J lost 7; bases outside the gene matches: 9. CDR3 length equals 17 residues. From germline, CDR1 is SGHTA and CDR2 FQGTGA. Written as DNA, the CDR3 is TGTGCCAGCAGCTCTTCGACTAGCGGGGGGGCATGGAATGAGCAGTTCTTC. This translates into CASSSSTSGGAWNEQFF.

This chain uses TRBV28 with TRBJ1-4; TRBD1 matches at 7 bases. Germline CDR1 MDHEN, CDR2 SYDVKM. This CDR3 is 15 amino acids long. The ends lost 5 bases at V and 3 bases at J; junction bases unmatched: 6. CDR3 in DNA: TGTGCCAGCAGTCGAACAGGGGCGGCTAATGAAAAACTGTTTTTT. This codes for CASSRTGAANEKLFF.

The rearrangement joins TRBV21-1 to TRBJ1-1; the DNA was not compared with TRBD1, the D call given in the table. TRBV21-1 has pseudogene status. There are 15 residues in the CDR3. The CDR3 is CASSKKGPENTEAFF. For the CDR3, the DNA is TGTGCCAGCAGCAAAAAGGGGCCAGAGAACACTGAAGCTTTCTTT.

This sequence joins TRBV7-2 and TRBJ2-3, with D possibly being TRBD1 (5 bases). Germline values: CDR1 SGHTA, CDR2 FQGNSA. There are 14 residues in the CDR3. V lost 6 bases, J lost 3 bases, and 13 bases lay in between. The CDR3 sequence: CASRPPGPTDTQYF. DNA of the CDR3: TGTGCCAGCAGACCTCCAGGGCCAACAGATACGCAGTATTTT.

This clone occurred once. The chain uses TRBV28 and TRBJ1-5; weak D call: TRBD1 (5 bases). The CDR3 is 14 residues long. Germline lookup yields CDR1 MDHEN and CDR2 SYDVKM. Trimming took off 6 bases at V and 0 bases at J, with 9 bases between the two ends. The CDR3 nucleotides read TGTGCCAGCAGGACAGCTTATAGCAATCAGCCCCAGCATTTT. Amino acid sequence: CASRTAYSNQPQHF.

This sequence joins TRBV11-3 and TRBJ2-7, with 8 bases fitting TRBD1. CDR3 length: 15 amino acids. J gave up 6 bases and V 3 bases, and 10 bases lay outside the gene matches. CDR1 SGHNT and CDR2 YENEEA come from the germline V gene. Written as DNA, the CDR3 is TGTGCCAGCAGCTTCGGACAGGGCCAGGGGGGCGAGCAGTACTTC. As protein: CASSFGQGQGGEQYF.

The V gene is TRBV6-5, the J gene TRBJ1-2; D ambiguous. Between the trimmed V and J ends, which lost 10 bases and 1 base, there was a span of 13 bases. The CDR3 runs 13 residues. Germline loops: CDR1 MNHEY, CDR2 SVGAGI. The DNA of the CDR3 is TGTGCCACGCGCCCTGCCCTTAACTATGGCTACACCTTC. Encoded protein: CATRPALNYGYTF.

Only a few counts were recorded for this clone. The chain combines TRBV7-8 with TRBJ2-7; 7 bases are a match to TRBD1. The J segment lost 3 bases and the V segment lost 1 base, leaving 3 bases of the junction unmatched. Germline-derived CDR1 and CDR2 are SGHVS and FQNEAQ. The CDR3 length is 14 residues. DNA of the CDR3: TGTGCCAGCAGCTTAGGCGCAGGGGGCTACGAGCAGTACTTC. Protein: CASSLGAGGYEQYF.